This is a list of T cell receptor beta chains from one sample in a study of yellow fever vaccine responses in identical twins. TCRdb ran MiXCR on the RT-PCR reads and lists one entry per CDR3 protein. This table has 6,000 to 8,500 distinct CDR3 sequences, about 86% appearing once. This sample comprised T cells from blood (PBMCs), unsorted or a sorted subset (not recorded which), obtained before or after yellow fever vaccination (not recorded which). The receptor set was obtained from a woman between 18 and 29 years old who received the yellow fever vaccine. The CDR3 runs from the conserved cysteine through the conserved F or W. Fields, in order: V gene, D gene, clone size, J gene, CDR3 protein, CDR3 DNA. The D gene is left open where the match is weak. For some rows the clone size is stated as once, few or many, or as a class when expanded; others skip it.

V gene: TRBV11-2
D gene: -
clone size: few
J gene: TRBJ2-7
CDR3 protein: CASSFQRVAYEQYF
CDR3 DNA: TGTGCCAGCAGCTTCCAGCGGGTCGCCTACGAGCAGTACTTC

V gene: TRBV5-1
D gene: TRBD2
clone size: -
J gene: TRBJ2-7
CDR3 protein: CASSSVTSGRGEQYF
CDR3 DNA: TGCGCCAGCAGCTCCGTTACTAGCGGGAGAGGCGAGCAGTACTTC

V gene: TRBV5-4
D gene: -
clone size: -
J gene: TRBJ2-3
CDR3 protein: CASSSPGTDTQYF
CDR3 DNA: TGTGCCAGCAGCTCACCGGGCACAGATACGCAGTATTTT

V gene: TRBV10-3
D gene: -
clone size: -
J gene: TRBJ1-1
CDR3 protein: CAIKTTEAFF
CDR3 DNA: TGTGCCATCAAAACGACTGAAGCTTTCTTT

V gene: TRBV29-1
D gene: -
clone size: -
J gene: TRBJ2-7
CDR3 protein: CSVSRGGSEQYF
CDR3 DNA: TGCAGCGTTTCAAGGGGGGGAAGCGAGCAGTACTTC

V gene: TRBV29-1
D gene: TRBD1
clone size: -
J gene: TRBJ2-7
CDR3 protein: CSVATGGFNEQYF
CDR3 DNA: TGCAGCGTTGCTACAGGGGGCTTTAACGAGCAGTACTTC

V gene: TRBV3-1
D gene: -
clone size: once
J gene: TRBJ1-6
CDR3 protein: CASSHEGYSPLHF
CDR3 DNA: TGTGCCAGCAGCCACGAGGGCTACTCACCCCTCCACTTT

V gene: TRBV12-3/TRBV12-4
D gene: TRBD1
clone size: -
J gene: TRBJ2-7
CDR3 protein: CASSNGQGAYEQYF
CDR3 DNA: TGTGCCAGCAGCAACGGACAGGGGGCCTACGAGCAGTACTTC

V gene: TRBV5-6
D gene: TRBD2
clone size: -
J gene: TRBJ2-7
CDR3 protein: CASSWAGGTYEQYF
CDR3 DNA: TGTGCCAGCAGCTGGGCGGGAGGAACCTACGAGCAGTACTTC

V gene: TRBV6-1
D gene: -
clone size: -
J gene: TRBJ2-1
CDR3 protein: CASGPGSRGEQFF
CDR3 DNA: TGTGCCAGCGGTCCGGGCAGCCGTGGGGAGCAGTTCTTC

V gene: TRBV11-3
D gene: -
clone size: -
J gene: TRBJ2-7
CDR3 protein: CASSIKGGADQGGYEQYF
CDR3 DNA: TGTGCCAGCAGCATCAAAGGAGGGGCCGATCAAGGAGGGTACGAGCAGTACTTC

V gene: TRBV19
D gene: -
clone size: -
J gene: TRBJ2-1
CDR3 protein: CASSWGNEQFF
CDR3 DNA: TGTGCCAGTAGTTGGGGGAATGAGCAGTTCTTC

V gene: TRBV2
D gene: -
clone size: -
J gene: TRBJ1-5
CDR3 protein: CASSGRMVNQPQHF
CDR3 DNA: TGTGCCAGCAGTGGACGGATGGTCAATCAGCCCCAGCATTTT